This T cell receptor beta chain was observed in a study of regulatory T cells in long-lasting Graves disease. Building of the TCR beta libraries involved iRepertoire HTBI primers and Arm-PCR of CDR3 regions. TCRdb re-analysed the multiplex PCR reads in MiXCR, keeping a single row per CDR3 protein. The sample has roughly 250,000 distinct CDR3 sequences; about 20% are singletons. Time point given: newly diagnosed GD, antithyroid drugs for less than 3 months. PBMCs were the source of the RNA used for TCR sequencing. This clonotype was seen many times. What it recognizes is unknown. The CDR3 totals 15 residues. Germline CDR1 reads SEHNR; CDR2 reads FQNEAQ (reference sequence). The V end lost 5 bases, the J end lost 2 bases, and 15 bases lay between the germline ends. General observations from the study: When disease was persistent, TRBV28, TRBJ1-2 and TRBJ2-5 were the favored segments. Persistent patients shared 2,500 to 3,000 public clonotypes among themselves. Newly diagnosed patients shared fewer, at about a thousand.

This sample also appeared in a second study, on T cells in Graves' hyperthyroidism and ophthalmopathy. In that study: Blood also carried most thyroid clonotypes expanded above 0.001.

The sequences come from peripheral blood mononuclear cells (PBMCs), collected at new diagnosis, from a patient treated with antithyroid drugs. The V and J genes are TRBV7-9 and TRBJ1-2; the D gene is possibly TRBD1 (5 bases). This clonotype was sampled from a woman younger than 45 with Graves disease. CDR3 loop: CASSTGDGLNYGYTF. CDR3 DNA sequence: TGTGCCAGCAGCACCGGGGACGGGCTAAACTATGGCTACACCTTC.